This T cell receptor beta chain was obtained from a study of OX40 agonist ivuxolimab in advanced cancers. Regarding the research as a whole: The costimulatory receptor OX40 (CD134) was targeted by ivuxolimab, a fully human IgG2 agonistic monoclonal antibody. The dose-escalation cohort was 82.7% male with a mean age of approximately 60 years, ranging from roughly 23 to 79. Intravenous ivuxolimab was administered to patients every 2 weeks at six dose levels: 0.01, 0.1, 0.3, 1.5, 3 and 10 mg/kg. The purpose of peripheral TCRbeta sequencing was to test whether ivuxolimab changed TCR sequence diversity and led to clonal T-cell expansion. The monotherapy dose-escalation portion (N = 52 patients) of the phase I ivuxolimab trial is reported in the paper. Patients were allowed to have had prior anti-PD-1, anti-PD-L1 or anti-CTLA-4 therapy, and less than 45% of the dose-escalation patients had previously received checkpoint inhibitors. Among the approximately 50 dose-escalation patients, around 19 had hepatocellular carcinoma, roughly 15 melanoma, 9 renal cell carcinoma and 9 head and neck cancer. Partial responses occurred in three dose-escalation patients, of whom one had hepatocellular carcinoma and two had cutaneous melanoma.

About this clone itself: The clone's antigen remains unknown. No much larger clone is present one base from it, and per-base qualities are unavailable.

Patients with autoimmune disease history or receiving systemic immunosuppression were excluded from the trial. Peripheral blood for TCR sequencing was collected from all dose cohorts at baseline, on cycle 4 day 1, and on cycle 7 day 1. Samples were obtained from an open-label, multicenter, first-in-human phase I dose-escalation trial of ivuxolimab. The trial enrolled adults with locally advanced or metastatic head and neck squamous cell, hepatocellular, melanoma or renal cell carcinoma. CD4+ and CD8+ T cells were sorted separately from peripheral blood before TCR sequencing. Inclusive of the bounding cysteine and phenylalanine, the CDR3 is 14 residues long. The DNA shown is the 42-base CDR3, in frame from base 1. After removal of 6 bases from V and 4 bases from J, the junction retains 8 bases not matched to a gene. Sequences KGHSH (CDR1) and LQKENI (CDR2) are obtained from the germline V gene. To sequence the TCRbeta CDR3 region, genomic DNA was isolated from the sorted cells. The immunoSEQ Assay was used to sequence the TCRbeta CDR3 regions. Not all clones reach the TCRdb copy of this immuneACCESS table, which keeps in-frame sequences only. Checked studies attribute under half of the gap to unresolved V genes and leave the rest unexplained. This sample holds more than 80,000 clones; around nine tenths were observed only once. Approximately 0.48% of the sample goes to the ten largest clones.

Findings and caveats that apply to the study as a whole: Low levels of normalized T-cell clonal expansion were also seen in some patients who did not respond. The antigen specificity of the peripheral T cells that underwent clonal expansion was not determined. In partial responders in the 0.1-3.0 mg/kg groups, normalized peripheral clonal expansion was found to be among the lowest, especially among CD8+ T cells. After ivuxolimab, CD8+ T cells had more expanded clones than CD4+ T cells on average. At doses of 0.1 to 3.0 mg/kg, clonal expansion of both CD4+ and CD8+ T cells in blood was seen between baseline and week 6.

The sample in question was CD4+ or CD8+ T cells sorted from blood, obtained in a trial of the OX40 agonist ivuxolimab. This clonotype was sampled from an adult with an advanced solid tumor such as melanoma, head and neck, liver or kidney cancer. This chain is built from TRBV18 and TRBJ2-5; TRBD1 matches 7 bases in the middle. Here is the DNA: TGTGCCAGCTCGAGACAGGGTAATCGAGAGACCCAGTACTTC. This gives the protein CASSRQGNRETQYF.